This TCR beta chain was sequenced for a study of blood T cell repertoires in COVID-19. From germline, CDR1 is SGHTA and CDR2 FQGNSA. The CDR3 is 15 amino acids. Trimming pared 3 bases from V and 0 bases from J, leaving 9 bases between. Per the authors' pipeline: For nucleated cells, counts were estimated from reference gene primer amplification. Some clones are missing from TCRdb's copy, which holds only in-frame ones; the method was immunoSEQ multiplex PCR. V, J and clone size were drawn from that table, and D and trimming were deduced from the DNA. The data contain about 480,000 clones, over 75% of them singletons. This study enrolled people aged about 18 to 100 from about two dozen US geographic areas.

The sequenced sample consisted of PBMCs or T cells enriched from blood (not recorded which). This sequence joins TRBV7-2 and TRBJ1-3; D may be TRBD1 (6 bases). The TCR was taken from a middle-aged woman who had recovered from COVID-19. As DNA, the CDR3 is TGTGCCAGCAGCTTCACAGGGTCCTCTGGAAACACCATATATTTT. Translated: CASSFTGSSGNTIYF.